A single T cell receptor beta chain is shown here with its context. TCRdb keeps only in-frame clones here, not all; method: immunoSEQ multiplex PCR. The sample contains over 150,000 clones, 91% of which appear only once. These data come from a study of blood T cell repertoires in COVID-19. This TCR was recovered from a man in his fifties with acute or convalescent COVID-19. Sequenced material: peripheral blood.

CDR3 region: CASSEAGREKLFF. The CDR3 DNA reads TGCGCCAGCAGTGAGGCTGGGCGTGAAAAACTGTTTTTT. V and J are TRBV10-2 and TRBJ1-4; D ambiguous. This CDR3 has 13 residues. Germline CDR1 reads WSHSY; CDR2 reads SAAADI. V was shortened by 2 bases and J by 7 bases, with 8 bases between the two germline ends.